The text below deals with one TCR beta chain. Sequenced by immunoSEQ multiplex PCR; TCRdb stores in-frame clones only, minus some. The sample shows about 190,000 clones, about nine tenths of them seen only once. This record comes from a study of blood T cell repertoires in COVID-19. This TCR derives from a man aged 25 to 45 with acute or convalescent COVID-19. Sample: peripheral blood.

The CDR3 loop is CASSLWDRDYGYTF. In DNA, the CDR3 is TGCGCCAGCAGCTTGTGGGACAGGGATTATGGCTACACCTTC. The rearrangement links TRBV5-1 to TRBJ1-2; 9 bases map to TRBD1. This CDR3 contains 14 residues. V lost 1 base to trimming and J lost 5 bases; unmatched junction nucleotides: 3. The germline gives CDR1 SGHRS, CDR2 YFSETQ.